Only one count was recorded for the clone carrying this T cell receptor (beta chain). Its specificity is unknown. Repertoires were generated with immunoSEQ multiplex PCR, while TCRdb's copy carries only in-frame clones and drops some. Seen here are approximately 120,000 clones, 82% observed once, and the top ten hold around 3%. These data come from a study of radiation and T cells in renal cell carcinoma. In the study overall: Nephrectomy followed 15 Gy stereotactic body radiation by 4 weeks.

Documented time point: baseline pretreatment blood. Stated treatment: 15 Gy SBRT to primary tumor, nephrectomy 4 weeks later. Study conclusions and caveats: From baseline, blood top tumor clonotypes peaked at 2 weeks post-radiation. Pretreatment tumor biopsies were lacking, so baseline clonotypes are unknown.

The sequence derives from a woman aged 55-69 years with renal cell carcinoma. The source material was blood, sampled from a patient whose treatment included radiotherapy and nephrectomy.

The chain's CDR3 is CASSVDRIGNTIYF. The DNA of the CDR3 is TGTGCCAGCTCAGTTGACAGGATTGGAAACACCATATATTTT. V is TRBV18 and J is TRBJ1-3; D may be TRBD1 (6 bases). Germline V lookup: CDR1 KGHSH, CDR2 LQKENI. V lost 5 bases, J lost 3 bases, and 11 bases lay in between. CDR3 length: 14 residues.